This T cell receptor beta chain appears in the sequencing data of a study of cytomegalovirus exposure and HLA in healthy donors. Findings and limits, study-wide: By a later analysis, the bulk of CMV-associated TCR beta chains appeared HLA-restricted.

Trimming left V 3 bases short and J 7 bases short, with 4 bases between. The CDR3 spans 11 residues. Germline CDR1 KGHSH, CDR2 LQKENI. A note on this clone: The antigen remains unidentified.

The PCR was carried out with 60 Vbeta primers and 13 Jbeta primers. Generated by immunoSEQ multiplex PCR, the TCRdb table keeps only in-frame clones and is missing some. The sample contains approximately 110,000 clones, about 79% of which appear only once. Sequencing was performed on PBMCs. The V and J genes are TRBV18 and TRBJ2-1, with unresolved D. This receptor was obtained from a woman between 18 and 29 years old in good health and CMV-seronegative. CDR3 loop: CASSPQNEQFF. The DNA of the CDR3 is TGTGCCAGCTCACCTCAAAATGAGCAGTTCTTC. Complete variable domain (other parts from reference TRBV18 and TRBJ2-1): NAGVMQNPRHLVRRRGQEARLRCSPMKGHSHVYWYRQLPEEGLKFMVYLQKENIIDESGMPKERFSAEFPKEGPSILRIQQVVRGDSAAYFCASSPQNEQFFGPGTRLTVL.